What follows are 25 T cell receptor beta chains derived from one specimen sequenced in a study of CD8+ T cells in alopecia areata. RNA was isolated and reverse transcribed to cDNA, the sequencing template. Clones were sequenced by immunoSEQ multiplex PCR, and TCRdb holds only the in-frame ones, with some missing. The sample records around 50,000 clones, 96% being singletons. The starting material was CD8+ T cells sorted from blood, obtained at week 0. These receptors all come from a human donor with alopecia areata.

The rearrangement joins TRBV21-1 to TRBJ2-7; the table's D call of TRBD2 was not tested on the DNA. TRBV21-1 is a pseudogene segment. CDR3 length: 15 residues. The CDR3 DNA reads as TGTGCCAGCAGCAATGTTAGGGACTACCCCTACGAGCAGTACTTC. Residues: CASSNVRDYPYEQYF.

The chain joins TRBV11-2 to TRBJ2-7; D is uncertain. The CDR3 runs to 16 residues. CDR1 SGHAT and CDR2 FQNNGV come from the germline V gene. Trimming took 0 bases from V and 0 from J, leaving 12 bases between them. CDR3 residues: CASSLDLPKGSYEQYF. The CDR3 coding sequence is TGTGCCAGCAGCTTAGACCTCCCCAAGGGCTCCTACGAGCAGTACTTC.

V gene TRBV7-9 combines with J gene TRBJ1-2, with TRBD1 as a possible D gene (5 bases). Germline V lookup: CDR1 SEHNR, CDR2 FQNEAQ (reference sequence). V lost 5 bases to trimming and J lost 4 bases, with 17 bases between them. The CDR3 spans 15 residues. CDR3 sequence (DNA): TGTGCCAGCAGCGACCCTGCGGGGGTGACCTATGGCTACACCTTC. Translation gives CASSDPAGVTYGYTF.

As DNA, the CDR3 is TGCGCCAGCAGCTTTGGACAGGGAAACACTGAAGCTTTCTTT. Amino acids: CASSFGQGNTEAFF. V and J are TRBV5-1 and TRBJ1-1; 8 bases are shared with TRBD1. CDR1 is SGHRS and CDR2 is YFSETQ in the germline V gene. CDR3 length equals 14 residues. Trimming at V came to 2 bases and at J to 2 bases, leaving 2 bases not matched to a gene.

The chain is built from TRBV29-1 and TRBJ2-1, with 12 bases identical to TRBD1. The CDR3 runs to 14 residues. Unmatched junction bases numbered 2, after V lost 4 bases and J lost 4 bases. CDR1 SQVTM and CDR2 ANQGSEA come from the germline V gene. In DNA form, the CDR3 reads TGCAGCGTTGGGGACAGGGGGCTATACAATGAGCAGTTCTTC. Translating it yields CSVGDRGLYNEQFF.

The chain links TRBV6-6 to TRBJ1-1; no clear D gene. Germline-derived CDR1 and CDR2 are MNHNY and SVGAGI (reference sequence). V lost 5 bases and J lost 4, with 8 bases in between. This CDR3 has 12 residues. For the CDR3, the DNA is TGTGCCAGCAGTCAGGTGACCACTGAAGCTTTCTTT. Translating gives CASSQVTTEAFF.

CDR3 in amino acids: CASSLAGGTGLEQYF. The CDR3 DNA sequence: TGCGCCAGCAGCTTGGCAGGCGGGACGGGCCTCGAGCAGTACTTC. The chain joins TRBV5-1 to TRBJ2-7; a possible D gene is TRBD2 (6 bases). Per the germline V gene, CDR1 is SGHRS and CDR2 is YFSETQ. V lost 0 bases, J lost 6 bases, and 16 bases lay in between. There are 15 residues in the CDR3.

The V gene is TRBV7-2, the J gene TRBJ2-7; the match to TRBD2 covers 9 bases. This CDR3 is 15 amino acids long. The trim removed 5 bases at V and 1 base at J, leaving 6 bases unmatched. The V gene's germline CDR1 is SGHTA and CDR2 FQGNSA. The DNA of the CDR3 is TGTGCCAGCAGCCCGTGGCGGGGGGGATCCTACGAGCAGTACTTC. Translating it yields CASSPWRGGSYEQYF.

The chain uses TRBV7-9 and TRBJ2-6; D is perhaps TRBD1 or TRBD2 (5 bases each). Germline-derived CDR1 and CDR2 are SEHNR and FQNEAQ (reference sequence). This CDR3 is 18 amino acids long. V was pared by 5 bases and J by 0 bases, with 17 bases between. The CDR3 DNA reads as TGTGCCAGCAGCAATTTCAACCGGGGCCTCTCTGGGGCCAACGTCCTGACTTTC. Translated: CASSNFNRGLSGANVLTF. Together with reference TRBV7-9 and TRBJ2-6, the CDR3 gives the full variable domain: DTGVSQNPRHKITKRGQNVTFRCDPISEHNRLYWYRQTLGQGPEFLTYFQNEAQLEKSRLLSDRFSAERPKGSFSTLEIQRTEQGDSAMYLCASSNFNRGLSGANVLTFGAGSRLTVL.

V is TRBV7-9 and J is TRBJ2-3; maybe TRBD1 (6 bases). Germline V gene data show CDR1 as SEHNR and CDR2 as FQNEAQ (reference sequence). Trimming stripped 2 bases from V and 5 bases from J, with 11 bases between. The CDR3 runs to 14 residues. The CDR3 coding sequence is TGTGCCAGCAGCTTAAGGACAGCGATAGATACGCAGTATTTT. This sequence encodes CASSLRTAIDTQYF. Together with reference TRBV7-9 and TRBJ2-3, the CDR3 gives the full variable domain: DTGVSQNPRHKITKRGQNVTFRCDPISEHNRLYWYRQTLGQGPEFLTYFQNEAQLEKSRLLSDRFSAERPKGSFSTLEIQRTEQGDSAMYLCASSLRTAIDTQYFGPGTRLTVL.

The chain joins TRBV6-5 to TRBJ2-5; the D is unclear. Germline V CDR1 and CDR2: MNHEY, SVGAGI. V lost 2 bases and J 0 bases, leaving 10 bases between the germline ends. This CDR3 comprises 15 residues. The CDR3: CASSYVPSNQETQYF. DNA of the CDR3: TGTGCCAGCAGTTACGTCCCCTCAAACCAAGAGACCCAGTACTTC.

This chain uses TRBV7-8 with TRBJ2-7; D may be TRBD1 (6 bases). Trimming took 5 bases from V and 4 from J, leaving 12 bases between them. CDR1 SGHVS and CDR2 FQNEAQ come from the germline V gene. The CDR3 loop spans 13 amino acids. In DNA, the CDR3 is TGTGCCAGCAGCCGGACCGGGACATACGAGCAGTACTTC. Its protein product is CASSRTGTYEQYF.

The chain employs TRBV7-2 and TRBJ2-5; D gene unclear. V was pared by 3 bases and J by 3 bases, with 14 bases between. This CDR3 spans 15 amino acids. In germline, CDR1 is SGHTA, CDR2 FQGNSA. CDR3 DNA sequence: TGTGCCAGCAGCTTCCTAGGAGACGGAAAAGAGACCCAGTACTTC. This gives the protein CASSFLGDGKETQYF. Full variable domain (outside the CDR3, taken from reference TRBV7-2 and TRBJ2-5): GAGVSQSPSNKVTEKGKDVELRCDPISGHTALYWYRQSLGQGLEFLIYFQGNSAPDKSGLPSDRFSAERTGGSVSTLTIQRTQQEDSAVYLCASSFLGDGKETQYFGPGTRLLVL.

V gene TRBV7-2 combines with J gene TRBJ2-1, with D unclear. V lost 4 bases and J lost 5, with 6 bases in between. The CDR3 has 12 amino acids. Germline CDR1 SGHTA, CDR2 FQGNSA. The CDR3 here is CASSSDDNEQFF. In DNA form, the CDR3 reads TGTGCCAGCAGCTCAGACGACAATGAGCAGTTCTTC. The entire variable domain, with the rest obtained from reference TRBV7-2 and TRBJ2-1, is as follows: GAGVSQSPSNKVTEKGKDVELRCDPISGHTALYWYRQSLGQGLEFLIYFQGNSAPDKSGLPSDRFSAERTGGSVSTLTIQRTQQEDSAVYLCASSSDDNEQFFGPGTRLTVL.

DNA for the CDR3: TGTGCCAGCACCGGGGAGCTGTTTTTT. Translation gives CASTGELFF. This sequence joins TRBV7-9 and TRBJ2-2; D gene uncertain. This CDR3 has 9 amino acids. Germline lookup yields CDR1 SEHNR and CDR2 FQNEAQ (reference sequence). V dropped 7 bases and J dropped 6 bases, with 0 bases sitting between them.

The chain carries TRBV29-1 and TRBJ2-7; TRBD1 aligns across 9 bases. Germline CDR1 reads SQVTM; CDR2 reads ANQGSEA. Trimming cost V 3 bases and J 2 bases; bases outside gene matches: 11. The CDR3 contains 16 residues. Written as DNA, the CDR3 is TGCAGCGTTGATCTGGGACAGGGTTTAAAGACCTACGAGCAGTACTTC. Translating gives CSVDLGQGLKTYEQYF.

As for this clone: In the same sample, other DNA sequences code for this CDR3. The chain employs TRBV30 and TRBJ2-7; D is unresolved. The V end was cut by 0 bases, the J end by 4 bases, with 7 bases between. The CDR3 is made up of 12 amino acids. From germline, CDR1 is GTSNPN and CDR2 SVGIG (reference sequence). The CDR3: CAWSVLGYEQYF. DNA for the CDR3: TGTGCCTGGAGTGTACTGGGGTACGAGCAGTACTTC. Supplemented by reference TRBV30 and TRBJ2-7, the full variable domain reads SQTIHQWPATLVQPVGSPLSLECTVEGTSNPNLYWYRQAAGRGLQLLFYSVGIGQISSEVPQNLSASRPQDRQFILSSKKLLLSDSGFYLCAWSVLGYEQYFGPGTRLTVT.

The rearrangement joins TRBV7-2 to TRBJ1-1, with a weak D call TRBD1 (5 bases). CDR1 is SGHTA and CDR2 is FQGNSA in the germline V gene. Trimming removed 5 bases at V and 2 bases at J, with 15 bases between. This CDR3 spans 15 amino acids. DNA for the CDR3: TGTGCCAGCAGCCCATCGCGGGGCTTTAACACTGAAGCTTTCTTT. Its translation: CASSPSRGFNTEAFF.

This clone was detected only once. V is TRBV4-1 and J is TRBJ2-7; D uncertain. Trimming left V 4 bases short and J 4 bases short, with 17 bases between. This CDR3 region has 15 residues. Per germline, CDR1 MGHRA and CDR2 YSYEKL. This CDR3 is CASSPTHFSDYEQYF. The CDR3 nucleotides read TGCGCCAGCAGCCCCACCCATTTTAGTGATTACGAGCAGTACTTC.

Remarks on this clone: Compared with germline, one end of the junction differs, possibly owing to a read error. V is TRBV29-1 and J is TRBJ2-3, with 7 bases aligning to TRBD1. The CDR3 is made up of 15 amino acids. CDR1 is SQVTM and CDR2 is ANQGSEA in the germline V gene. The CDR3: CSVEGTEISTDTQYF. The CDR3 DNA follows: TGCAGCGTGGAAGGGACAGAGATTAGCACAGATACGCAGTATTTT.

The chain has TRBV4-3 and TRBJ2-6; a possible D gene is TRBD2 (5 bases). With 5 bases removed from V and 0 bases from J, the gap between germline ends came to 11 bases. The CDR3 is made up of 16 amino acids. In germline, CDR1 is LGHNA, CDR2 YSLEER. The CDR3 is CASSAASYSGANVLTF. In nucleotides, the CDR3 is TGCGCCAGCAGCGCAGCTAGCTACTCTGGGGCCAACGTCCTGACTTTC.

V is TRBV10-3 and J is TRBJ1-2, with D possibly matching TRBD1 (6 bases). The germline V gene encodes CDR1 ENHRY and CDR2 SYGVKD. This CDR3 has 12 residues. Deletions cut 7 bases from V and 5 bases from J, with 11 bases between. CDR3 region: CAITETGYGYTF. The CDR3 coding sequence is TGTGCCATCACTGAAACAGGGTATGGCTACACCTTC.

J is TRBJ2-2 and V is TRBV11-2; D is uncertain. The germline V and J ends were trimmed by 4 bases and 0 bases, with 0 bases remaining between them. Germline V CDR1 and CDR2: SGHAT, FQNNGV. This CDR3 has 12 amino acids. The CDR3 region is CASSSNTGELFF. The CDR3, as DNA: TGTGCCAGCAGCTCGAACACCGGGGAGCTGTTTTTT.

This sequence joins TRBV19 and TRBJ1-1, with 8 bases aligning to TRBD1. The CDR3 is 15 residues long. The ends lost 2 bases at V and 4 bases at J; junction bases unmatched: 6. CDR1 and CDR2 from the germline V gene are LNHDA and SQIVND (reference sequence). Here the CDR3 reads CASSILDRGGTEAFF. CDR3 DNA sequence: TGTGCCAGTAGTATACTCGACAGGGGCGGCACTGAAGCTTTCTTT. The whole variable domain, filled in from reference TRBV19 and TRBJ1-1, reads DGGITQSPKYLFRKEGQNVTLSCEQNLNHDAMYWYRQDPGQGLRLIYYSQIVNDFQKGDIAEGYSVSREKKESFPLTVTSAQKNPTAFYLCASSILDRGGTEAFFGQGTRLTVV.

The chain uses TRBV7-2 and TRBJ2-7; no clear D. Between the trimmed V and J ends, which lost 10 bases and 7 bases, there was a span of 14 bases. There are 11 residues in the CDR3. The germline V gene has CDR1 SGHTA and CDR2 FQGNSA. As DNA, the CDR3 is TGTGCCAACTACTGGTCGGGTGAGCAGTACTTC. This codes for CANYWSGEQYF.